The 32 T cell receptor beta chains listed next were all sequenced from one sample in a study of blood T cells in healthy people across ages. The authors ran a second PCR of about 7 to 11 cycles using a sample-barcoded 5' primer and a J-beta primer mix. TCRdb passed the 5' RACE reads through MiXCR, listing each CDR3 protein once. The table includes around 1,900,000 distinct CDR3 sequences, about two fifths detected once. Sequencing was performed on blood. These receptors were collected from a human donor in good health.

V is TRBV29-1 and J is TRBJ2-5; D is possibly TRBD1 or TRBD2 (5 bases each). There are 14 residues in the CDR3. CDR1 is SQVTM and CDR2 is ANQGSEA in the germline V gene. V was trimmed by 5 bases and J by 2 bases, leaving 15 bases between them. CDR3 sequence: CSVRGESSQETQYF. The CDR3 nucleotides read TGCAGCGTTCGAGGGGAGAGTTCGCAAGAGACCCAGTACTTC.

This chain uses TRBV4-3 with TRBJ2-6, with D hard to call. This CDR3 region has 14 residues. Between the trimmed V and J ends, which lost 4 bases and 2 bases, there was a span of 6 bases. Germline assignment: CDR1 LGHNA and CDR2 YSLEER. CDR3 sequence: CASSPRPGANVLTF. In DNA, the CDR3 is TGCGCCAGCAGCCCACGACCTGGGGCCAACGTCCTGACTTTC.

This chain links TRBV27 with TRBJ2-3; 7 bases align to TRBD2. The CDR3 totals 19 residues. From germline, CDR1 is MNHEY and CDR2 SMNVEV (reference sequence). The junction had 17 bases not matched to a gene; V was cut back by 5 bases and J by 0 bases. CDR3 sequence reads: CASSPEEGLPFSSTDTQYF. The CDR3 nucleotides read TGTGCCAGCAGTCCGGAGGAGGGACTACCCTTCTCTAGCACAGATACGCAGTATTTT.

This clonotype was counted only a few times. The chain is built from TRBV20-1 and TRBJ2-7, with 8 positions matching TRBD1. The germline gives CDR1 DFQATT, CDR2 SNEGSKA (reference sequence). Germline trimming cut 6 bases from V and 3 bases from J; bases unmatched to any gene: 10. CDR3 length: 14 amino acids. This CDR3 reads CSAALSDRDYEQYF. DNA for the CDR3: TGCAGTGCCGCCCTCTCGGACAGGGACTACGAGCAGTACTTC.

This clonotype has more than one count but fewer than ten. This chain joins TRBV12-3 or TRBV12-4 and TRBJ1-1, with D maybe TRBD1 (5 bases). This CDR3 has 15 amino acids. The ends were cut back, 6 bases at V and 0 bases at J, with 14 bases in the middle. CDR3: CASSPTEFMNTEAFF. The CDR3 coding sequence is TGTGCCAGCAGCCCGACAGAATTCATGAACACTGAAGCTTTCTTT.

The rearrangement joins TRBV6-2 or TRBV6-3 to TRBJ1-3; no definite D call. The germline V gene has CDR1 MNHEY and CDR2 SVGEGT. The ends were cut back, 5 bases at V and 4 bases at J, with 9 bases in the middle. The CDR3 spans 13 residues. In DNA, the CDR3 is TGTGCCAGCAGTCGGACGAGAGGAAACACCATATATTTT. Amino acid sequence: CASSRTRGNTIYF.

The CDR3 loop is CASSQATGGSQHF. The CDR3 nucleotides read TGTGCCAGCAGCCAAGCAACAGGGGGGAGCCAGCATTTT. The chain joins TRBV3-1 to TRBJ1-5, with TRBD1 matching 8 bases. Germline V gene lookup returns CDR1 LGHDT and CDR2 YNNKEL (reference sequence). There are 13 residues in the CDR3. The V gene end was trimmed by 1 base and the J gene end by 12 bases; junction bases not matched to a gene: 5.

The rearrangement uses TRBV20-1 and TRBJ1-1; D is unclear. The CDR3 sequence is 17 residues long. V was shortened by 0 bases and J by 0 bases, with 17 bases between the two germline ends. Germline values: CDR1 DFQATT, CDR2 SNEGSKA (reference sequence). The CDR3 DNA is TGCAGTGCTAGAGATCAAGGACGGCCTACTCTGAACACTGAAGCTTTCTTT. Translation gives CSARDQGRPTLNTEAFF.

The chain combines TRBV11-1 with TRBJ2-1; D perhaps matches TRBD1 (5 bases). The CDR3 contains 18 residues. From germline, CDR1 is SGHAT and CDR2 FQDESV (reference sequence). Trimming took off 1 base at V and 4 bases at J, with 20 bases between the two ends. Here the CDR3 DNA reads TGTGCCAGCAGCTTAGAAAAACAGGTTCAATGGTCGTACAATGAGCAGTTCTTC. Amino acid sequence: CASSLEKQVQWSYNEQFF.

CDR3 bases: TGTGCCAGCAGTTACGGACAGGCATGGGGCTACACCTTC. It is translated as CASSYGQAWGYTF. The chain combines TRBV6-5 with TRBJ1-2, with 7 bases fitting TRBD1. The CDR3 runs 13 residues. Germline CDR1 and CDR2: MNHEY and SVGAGI. Trimming at V came to 2 bases and at J to 8 bases, leaving 5 bases not matched to a gene.

The rearrangement uses TRBV29-1 and TRBJ1-1; maybe TRBD1 (6 bases). CDR1 is SQVTM, CDR2 ANQGSEA, per germline. This CDR3 is built from 16 residues. Trimming left V 2 bases short and J 1 base short, with 17 bases between. The CDR3 nucleotides are TGCAGCGTTGAATCGGAGGCAGGGGTATGGAACACTGAAGCTTTCTTT. This gives the protein CSVESEAGVWNTEAFF. The complete variable domain, with remaining parts taken from reference TRBV29-1 and TRBJ1-1, reads SAVISQKPSRDICQRGTSLTIQCQVDSQVTMMFWYRQQPGQSLTLIATANQGSEATYESGFVIDKFPISRPNLTFSTLTVSNMSPEDSSIYLCSVESEAGVWNTEAFFGQGTRLTVV.

This chain connects TRBV12-3 or TRBV12-4 to TRBJ1-1, with D unresolved. The CDR3 extends over 15 amino acids. Trimming left V 7 bases short and J 4 bases short, with 19 bases between. CDR3 loop: CASTLGAFMITEAFF. The CDR3 DNA reads TGTGCCAGCACCCTAGGTGCTTTTATGATCACTGAAGCTTTCTTT.

The table lists this clonotype with a few counts. V usage is TRBV20-1 and J usage is TRBJ1-4; weak D call: TRBD1 (5 bases). The CDR3 runs 13 residues. Trimming shortened V by 6 bases and J by 6 bases, and 14 bases separated the two germline ends. Germline CDR1 and CDR2: DFQATT and SNEGSKA (reference sequence). In nucleotides, the CDR3 is TGCAGTGCCCGATCATCAGGGTATGAAAAACTGTTTTTT. Translation gives CSARSSGYEKLFF.

The chain joins TRBV2 to TRBJ1-1; D gene uncertain. Trimming shortened V by 0 bases and J by 6 bases, and 11 bases separated the two germline ends. Germline V gives CDR1 SNHLY, CDR2 FYNNEI. The CDR3 totals 14 residues. CDR3 coding DNA: TGTGCCAGCAGTGAAGCGGTATTCGTGTCTGAAGCTTTCTTT. Translation: CASSEAVFVSEAFF.

This chain links TRBV7-2 with TRBJ2-3, with no clear D. V was clipped by 5 bases and J by 6 bases, with 15 bases between them. Germline assignment: CDR1 SGHTA and CDR2 FQGNSA. The CDR3 has 14 residues. This CDR3 reads CTSSPRWQADTQYF. Written as DNA, the CDR3 is TGTACCAGCAGCCCAAGGTGGCAGGCTGATACGCAGTATTTT. Full variable domain (remainder filled in from reference TRBV7-2 and TRBJ2-3): GAGVSQSPSNKVTEKGKDVELRCDPISGHTALYWYRQSLGQGLEFLIYFQGNSAPDKSGLPSDRFSAERTGGSVSTLTIQRTQQEDSAVYLCTSSPRWQADTQYFGPGTRLTVL.

This clonotype occurred once. The rearrangement uses TRBV5-1 and TRBJ1-2; 8 bases align to TRBD1. The V and J ends lost 4 bases and 6 bases, in that order; junction bases with no gene match: 5. The germline V gene encodes CDR1 SGHRS and CDR2 YFSETQ. The CDR3 totals 13 residues. The CDR3 region has the DNA TGCGCCAGCAGCCAGATGACAGGGGATGGCTACACCTTC. Its protein product is CASSQMTGDGYTF.

The V gene is TRBV2, the J gene TRBJ2-7; no clear D. The CDR3 covers 11 residues. The V end was cut by 7 bases, the J end by 4 bases, with 8 bases between. The germline CDR1 and CDR2 sequences are SNHLY and FYNNEI. The CDR3 reads CASTLEYEQYF. DNA for the CDR3: TGTGCCAGCACCTTAGAGTACGAGCAGTACTTC.

To note about this clonotype: A much larger clone differs from this one at a single base, so this may be a read error. The V and J genes are TRBV4-1 and TRBJ2-1; the D gene is possibly TRBD2 (5 bases). V was clipped by 0 bases and J by 13 bases, with 13 bases between them. Germline CDR1 and CDR2: MGHRA and YSYEKL. This CDR3 comprises 13 residues. The CDR3 loop is CASSQDLEETQFF. CDR3 DNA sequence: TGCGCCAGCAGCCAAGATCTGGAGGAGACCCAGTTCTTC.

This clonotype was seen a handful of times. The chain joins TRBV4-3 to TRBJ2-5; TRBD1 matches at 9 bases. The J call is doubtful: the DNA matches TRBJ2-7 better. CDR3 size: 16 residues. Germline lookup yields CDR1 LGHNA and CDR2 YSLEER. CDR3 nucleotide sequence: TGCGCCAGCAGCCAAGGACCTGGGGACAGGGTTTACGAGCAGTACTTC. This sequence encodes CASSQGPGDRVYEQYF.

A few counts support this clonotype. The chain couples TRBV7-2 to TRBJ1-6; D gene unclear. The CDR3 covers 16 residues. Looked up from germline, CDR1 is SGHTA and CDR2 is FQGNSA. V lost 5 bases and J 0 bases, leaving 11 bases between the germline ends. CDR3 coding DNA: TGTGCCAGCAGCGCAAGGATGAGCTCCTATAATTCACCCCTCCACTTT. Protein product: CASSARMSSYNSPLHF.

This clonotype was found a few times. The CDR3 is CSARERPLTDTQYF. CDR3 in DNA: TGCAGTGCTAGAGAGAGACCGCTCACAGATACGCAGTATTTT. The J gene is TRBJ2-3, the V gene TRBV20-1; unclear D gene. The germline V gene encodes CDR1 DFQATT and CDR2 SNEGSKA (reference sequence). The ends were cut back, 0 bases at V and 2 bases at J, with 9 bases in the middle. The CDR3 totals 14 residues.

Concerning this clonotype itself: Relative to the germline gene, one junction end is altered; a read error may explain this. The rearrangement joins TRBV28 to TRBJ2-2, with 7 positions matching TRBD1. This CDR3 comprises 12 residues. The V gene's germline CDR1 is MDHEN and CDR2 SYDVKM. CDR3 in DNA: TGTGCCAGCAGTACAGGGGCCGGAGAGCTGTTTTTT. Residues: CASSTGAGELFF.

Worth noting for this clonotype: One junction end disagrees with the germline gene, perhaps due to a read error. In DNA, the CDR3 is TGCGCCAGCAGCCCCCAGGGTAGTTCCTTCAATGAGCAGTTCTTC. Its translation: CASSPQGSSFNEQFF. This rearrangement joins TRBV5-1 to TRBJ2-1, with a tentative D call TRBD1 (5 bases). CDR3 length equals 15 residues. CDR1 is SGHRS and CDR2 is YFSETQ in the germline V gene.

Only a few counts were recorded for this clonotype. The chain couples TRBV7-9 to TRBJ2-1, with D hard to call. The length of the CDR3 is 14 residues. Trimming took off 2 bases at V and 4 bases at J, with 9 bases between the two ends. CDR1 is SEHNR and CDR2 is FQNEAQ in the germline V gene (reference sequence). The CDR3 DNA sequence: TGTGCCAGCAGCTTATATCCGGGTTACAATGAGCAGTTCTTC. This sequence encodes CASSLYPGYNEQFF.

This clonotype was detected once. The chain combines TRBV4-2 with TRBJ2-1, with D perhaps TRBD1 or TRBD2 (6 bases each). The V end lost 0 bases, the J end lost 10 bases, and 16 bases lay between the germline ends. Per germline, CDR1 LGHNA and CDR2 YNFKEQ. The CDR3 is 15 residues long. The CDR3 bases are TGTGCCAGCAGCCAAGATGGACACGGGGGCTACGAGCAGTTCTTC. This gives the protein CASSQDGHGGYEQFF.

This clonotype was picked up a small number of times. V is TRBV23-1 and J is TRBJ1-4; no clear D. TRBV23-1 is treated as an ORF (open reading frame) with a function not yet certain. This CDR3 contains 10 residues. V was clipped by 6 bases and J by 13 bases, with 9 bases between them. CDR3 residues: CASSQHRLFF. The CDR3 nucleotides are TGCGCCAGCAGCCAACACAGACTGTTTTTT.

The CDR3 sequence: CASSQDPPGTGYYEQYF. The CDR3 DNA follows: TGTGCCAGCAGCCAAGACCCCCCCGGGACAGGGTACTACGAGCAGTACTTC. V gene TRBV3-1 combines with J gene TRBJ2-7; 9 bases align to TRBD1. From germline, CDR1 is LGHDT and CDR2 YNNKEL (reference sequence). This CDR3 is built from 17 residues. Trimming cost V 0 bases and J 3 bases; bases outside gene matches: 9.

In its sample, this clonotype was seen once. The chain carries TRBV14 and TRBJ2-7; D ambiguous. CDR1 SGHDN and CDR2 FVKESK come from the germline V gene. Trimming took 1 base from V and 4 from J, leaving 14 bases between them. The CDR3 runs 15 residues. This chain's CDR3 is CASSQGPAENYEQYF. As DNA, the CDR3 is TGTGCCAGCAGCCAAGGGCCCGCGGAAAATTACGAGCAGTACTTC. The full variable domain, in which reference TRBV14 and TRBJ2-7 provide the parts outside the CDR3, is EAGVTQFPSHSVIEKGQTVTLRCDPISGHDNLYWYRRVMGKEIKFLLHFVKESKQDESGMPNNRFLAERTGGTYSTLKVQPAELEDSGVYFCASSQGPAENYEQYFGPGTRLTVT.

This chain connects TRBV25-1 to TRBJ2-7, with 9 bases fitting TRBD1. Germline assignment: CDR1 MGHDK and CDR2 SYGVNS. The V and J ends lost 8 bases and 3 bases, in that order; junction bases with no gene match: 5. The CDR3 totals 13 residues. The CDR3 sequence is CASAGTGYYEQYF. For the CDR3, the DNA is TGTGCCAGCGCCGGGACAGGGTACTACGAGCAGTACTTC.

V is TRBV2 and J is TRBJ2-7; 7 nucleotides align to TRBD1. Germline CDR1 is SNHLY and CDR2 is FYNNEI. V shed 8 bases and J 4 bases; nucleotides not matched to a gene: 17. This CDR3 is 16 amino acids long. CDR3 protein: CASSWDSGLVEYEQYF. The CDR3 DNA reads TGTGCCAGCTCGTGGGACAGCGGTCTTGTCGAGTACGAGCAGTACTTC.

The V call is TRBV7-9, the J call TRBJ2-1, with D possibly being TRBD1 or TRBD2 (6 bases each). The V gene's germline CDR1 is SEHNR and CDR2 FQNEAQ (reference sequence). V lost 5 bases to trimming and J lost 3 bases, with 14 bases between them. The CDR3 contains 15 residues. CDR3 amino acids: CASSPIGGRYNEQFF. In DNA form, the CDR3 reads TGTGCCAGCAGCCCCATCGGGGGCCGCTACAATGAGCAGTTCTTC.

The chain has TRBV5-5 and TRBJ2-7; 9 bases align to TRBD1. Trimming at V came to 4 bases and at J to 1 base, leaving 6 bases not matched to a gene. The CDR3 extends over 15 amino acids. Germline lookup yields CDR1 SGHKS and CDR2 YYEKEE (reference sequence). The CDR3 loop is CASSIAGTGSYEQYF. Written as DNA, the CDR3 is TGTGCCAGCAGCATAGCCGGGACAGGGTCCTACGAGCAGTACTTC.